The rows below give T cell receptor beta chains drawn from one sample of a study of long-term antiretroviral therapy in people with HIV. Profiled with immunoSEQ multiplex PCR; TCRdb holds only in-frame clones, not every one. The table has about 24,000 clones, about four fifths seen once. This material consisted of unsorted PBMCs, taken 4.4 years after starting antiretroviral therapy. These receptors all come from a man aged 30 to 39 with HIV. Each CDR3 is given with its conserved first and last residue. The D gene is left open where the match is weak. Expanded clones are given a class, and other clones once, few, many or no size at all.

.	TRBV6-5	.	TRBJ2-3	TGTGCCAGCAGTTTAGGGGCAGATAGAGATACGCAGTATTTT	CASSLGADRDTQYF
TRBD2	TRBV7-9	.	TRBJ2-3	TGTGCCAGTTTAGTGTTTTTGGGGACTAGCGGGGGAGATACGCAGTATTTT	CASLVFLGTSGGDTQYF
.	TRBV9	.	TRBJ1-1	TGTGCCAGCAGCTTGGGTGGAGGCACTGAAGCTTTCTTT	CASSLGGGTEAFF
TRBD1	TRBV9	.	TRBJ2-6	TGTGCCAGCAGCGTAGAGCAGGACAGGGCACCATCTGGGGCCAACGTCCTGACTTTC	CASSVEQDRAPSGANVLTF
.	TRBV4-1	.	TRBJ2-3	TGCGCCAGCAGCCAAGTTGGGGATACGCAGTATTTT	CASSQVGDTQYF
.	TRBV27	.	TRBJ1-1	TGTGCCAGCAGTTCCCCTTGGACAGTTACTGAAGCTTTCTTT	CASSSPWTVTEAFF
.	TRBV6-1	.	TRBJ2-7	TGTGCCAGCAGTGATTGGGGGCTCAGCTCCTACGAGCAGTACTTC	CASSDWGLSSYEQYF
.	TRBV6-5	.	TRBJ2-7	TGTGCCAGCAGGACTCTGGGGGCCCGGATTAGTGAGCAGTACTTC	CASRTLGARISEQYF
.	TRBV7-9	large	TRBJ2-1	TGTGCCAGCAGCTTACGAGGTGGGGTGGGAGTCAGTAGTGAGCAGTTCTTC	CASSLRGGVGVSSEQFF
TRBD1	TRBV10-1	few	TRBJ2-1	TGCGCCAGCAGTGAGTCGCAGGGGGCCTCCTACAATGAGCAGTTCTTC	CASSESQGASYNEQFF
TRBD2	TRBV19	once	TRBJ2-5	TGTGCCAGCCGGACTAGCGGGAGGGCCGGAGAGACCCAGTACTTC	CASRTSGRAGETQYF
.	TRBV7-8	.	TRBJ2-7	TGTGCCAGCAGCCCACCGGGACATATCTCCTACGAGCAGTACTTC	CASSPPGHISYEQYF
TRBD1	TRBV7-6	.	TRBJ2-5	TGTGCCAGCAGCTTAGAGGGGGCATGGGAGACCCAGTACTTC	CASSLEGAWETQYF
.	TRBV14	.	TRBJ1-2	TGTGCCAGCAGCCAAGCGTTCCGGGACCCAAAAGGCTACACCTTC	CASSQAFRDPKGYTF
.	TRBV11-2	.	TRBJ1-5	TGTGCCAGCAGCCTGCAGGGTTCCAACAATCAGCCCCAGCATTTT	CASSLQGSNNQPQHF
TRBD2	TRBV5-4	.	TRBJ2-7	TGTGCCAGCAGTTACTTCCGGACTAGCGGTTCCTACGAGCAGTACTTC	CASSYFRTSGSYEQYF
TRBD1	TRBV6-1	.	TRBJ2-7	TGTGCCAGCAGTGACCGGGACAGTTCCTACGAGCAGTACTTC	CASSDRDSSYEQYF
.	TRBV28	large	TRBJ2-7	TGTGCCAGCAGGGATCCCTACGAGCAGTACTTC	CASRDPYEQYF
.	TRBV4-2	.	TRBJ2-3	TGTGCCAGCAGCCAAGTGGTTGACCTCACAGATACGCAGTATTTT	CASSQVVDLTDTQYF
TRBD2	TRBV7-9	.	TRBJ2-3	TGTGCCAGCAGACAATTGAAGCGGGGGCCCGCTGCAGATACGCAGTATTTT	CASRQLKRGPAADTQYF
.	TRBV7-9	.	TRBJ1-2	TGTGCCAGCAGCTTAGGCACAGGGAATGGCTACACCTTC	CASSLGTGNGYTF
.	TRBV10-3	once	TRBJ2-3	TGTGCCATCAGTCCGGGACATAGCACAGATACGCAGTATTTT	CAISPGHSTDTQYF
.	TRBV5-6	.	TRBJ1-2	TGTGCCAGCAGCTTGGATGGGGGGCTTTATGGCTACACCTTC	CASSLDGGLYGYTF
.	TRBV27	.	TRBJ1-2	TGTGCCAGCAGCCTGGGACGGCAACCGTCTAACTATGGCTACACCTTC	CASSLGRQPSNYGYTF
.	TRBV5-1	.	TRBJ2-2	TGCGCCAGCAGCTTGGGGAGTACGAACACCGGGGAGCTGTTTTTT	CASSLGSTNTGELFF
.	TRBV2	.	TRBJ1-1	TGTGCCAGCAGCGAGACAGCCCTGAACACTGAAGCTTTCTTT	CASSETALNTEAFF